This passage covers 29 T cell receptor beta chains from one sample sequenced in a study of blood T cells in healthy people across ages. Sample-barcoded 5' priming and a J-beta primer mix drove a second PCR of roughly 6 to 12 cycles. TCRdb passed the 5' RACE reads through MiXCR, listing each CDR3 protein once. The sample contains about 1.6 million distinct CDR3 sequences, about 32% of which appear only once. The source material was blood. The receptors were gathered from a woman between 25 and 40 years old in good health.

The V call is TRBV5-1, the J call TRBJ2-7; D is ambiguous. The CDR3 consists of 14 residues. V was shortened by 0 bases and J by 6 bases, with 13 bases between the two germline ends. Germline CDR1 and CDR2: SGHRS and YFSETQ. The CDR3 region has the DNA TGCGCCAGCAGCTTGGACAGTAAATCCCCCGAGCAGTACTTC. Protein: CASSLDSKSPEQYF.

This clonotype was observed many times. The V gene is TRBV7-2, the J gene TRBJ2-1; 9 nucleotides line up with TRBD2. V was pared by 3 bases and J by 4 bases, with 4 bases of the junction left unmatched. Germline V gene sequence: CDR1 SGHTA, CDR2 FQGNSA. This CDR3 is 15 amino acids long. The CDR3, as DNA: TGTGCCAGCAGCTTGGGGCGGGGGGGGTACAATGAGCAGTTCTTC. It yields the protein CASSLGRGGYNEQFF.

This clonotype occurred a few times. This chain links TRBV3-1 with TRBJ2-1, with 11 bases lining up with TRBD2. The CDR3 length is 17 residues. Trimming at V came to 4 bases and at J to 4 bases, leaving 9 bases not matched to a gene. Looked up from germline, CDR1 is LGHDT and CDR2 is YNNKEL (reference sequence). The CDR3: CASSPWGSGGEYNEQFF. The CDR3 region has the DNA TGTGCCAGCAGCCCCTGGGGTAGCGGGGGGGAATACAATGAGCAGTTCTTC.

The J gene is TRBJ2-7, the V gene TRBV3-1; perhaps TRBD2 as D (6 bases). V dropped 8 bases and J dropped 2 bases, with 16 bases sitting between them. This CDR3 contains 14 residues. The germline V gene has CDR1 LGHDT and CDR2 YNNKEL (reference sequence). The CDR3 sequence is CASGAGTSAYEQYF. CDR3 bases: TGTGCCAGCGGAGCCGGGACTTCTGCCTACGAGCAGTACTTC.

Worth noting for this clonotype: The junction departs from the called germline gene at one end, perhaps through a read error. V is TRBV15 and J is TRBJ2-1, with TRBD2 identical over 7 bases. Germline CDR1 and CDR2: LNHNV and YYDKDF (reference sequence). This CDR3 region has 15 residues. The CDR3 here is CVTSLRRGSYNEQFF. The CDR3, as DNA: TGTGTCACCAGCCTCCGGCGGGGGTCCTACAATGAGCAGTTCTTC.

This clonotype was seen repeatedly, ten times or more. The chain recombines TRBV7-9 with TRBJ2-1, with 9 bases that match TRBD1. The CDR3 runs to 13 residues. The germline V gene has CDR1 SEHNR and CDR2 FQNEAQ (reference sequence). Trimming removed 5 bases from V and 7 bases from J; junction bases left unmatched: 3. The CDR3 DNA reads TGTGCCAGCAGCGGGACAGGGAAGAATGAGCAGTTCTTC. Residues: CASSGTGKNEQFF.

With respect to this clonotype: Possible read error: a much larger clone is one base away. This sequence joins TRBV5-1 and TRBJ2-1; 10 bases are shared with TRBD2. There are 16 residues in the CDR3. The V gene's germline CDR1 is SGHRS and CDR2 YFSETQ. The CDR3 here is CASSARPASGGNVQFF. DNA for the CDR3: TGCGCCAGCAGCGCCCGACCCGCTAGCGGGGGAAATGTGCAGTTCTTC.

For this clonotype: An end of the junction does not agree with germline; a read error may underlie this. The chain carries TRBV20-1 and TRBJ2-7, with no clear D. The CDR3 is made up of 13 amino acids. Looked up from germline, CDR1 is DFQATT and CDR2 is SNEGSKA (reference sequence). In nucleotides, the CDR3 is TGCAGTGCTCGGTCAGGCAACTCCTACGAGCAGGACTTC. Translation: CSARSGNSYEQDF.

Points on this clonotype: A much larger clone lies one base from this, so it may be a read error. The chain employs TRBV29-1 and TRBJ2-5; D uncertain. Germline CDR1 is SQVTM and CDR2 is ANQGSEA. The CDR3 length is 12 residues. The CDR3, as DNA: TGCAGCGATGAAGACTGGGAAGAGACCCAGTACTTC. This translates into CSDEDWEETQYF. The variable domain in full, completed from reference TRBV29-1 and TRBJ2-5, reads SAVISQKPSRDICQRGTSLTIQCQVDSQVTMMFWYRQQPGQSLTLIATANQGSEATYESGFVIDKFPISRPNLTFSTLTVSNMSPEDSSIYLCSDEDWEETQYFGPGTRLLVL.

As to this clonotype: A much larger clone is a single base away; this may be a read error. The CDR3 DNA is TGTGCCATCGGTGAACCCGGGAGGGCTGACCACGAGCAGTACTTC. Residues: CAIGEPGRADHEQYF. The genes are TRBV10-3 and TRBJ2-5; 8 bases are shared with TRBD2. The J call may be faulty, since TRBJ2-7 better matches the DNA end. Germline CDR1 is ENHRY and CDR2 is SYGVKD. The CDR3 covers 15 residues.

The J gene is TRBJ2-5, the V gene TRBV20-1; 12 nucleotides agree with TRBD2. The ends lost 3 bases at V and 5 bases at J; junction bases unmatched: 4. This CDR3 is built from 14 residues. CDR1 is DFQATT and CDR2 is SNEGSKA in the germline V gene (reference sequence). Written as DNA, the CDR3 is TGCAGTGCTAGTCGGCTAGCGGGGGGGGAGACCCAGTACTTC. This gives the protein CSASRLAGGETQYF.

This clonotype turned up a few times. J is TRBJ2-7 and V is TRBV3-1, with D maybe TRBD1 (5 bases). Germline V gene sequence: CDR1 LGHDT, CDR2 YNNKEL (reference sequence). The CDR3 covers 17 residues. Trimming removed 2 bases from V and 0 bases from J, with 17 bases in between. CDR3 sequence: CASSQHRISTSSYEQYF. In nucleotides, the CDR3 is TGTGCCAGCAGCCAACACAGGATTTCAACGAGCTCCTACGAGCAGTACTTC.

This clonotype was seen only a few times. The genes are TRBV20-1 and TRBJ2-1, with D possibly TRBD2 on 6 matching bases. The V gene's germline CDR1 is DFQATT and CDR2 SNEGSKA (reference sequence). The CDR3 spans 15 residues. The germline V and J ends were trimmed by 5 bases and 0 bases, with 14 bases remaining between them. In nucleotides, the CDR3 is TGCAGTGCTCTCCGCTGGGACTTCTCCTACAATGAGCAGTTCTTC. It yields the protein CSALRWDFSYNEQFF.

This chain uses TRBV6-6 with TRBJ2-5; a possible D gene is TRBD2 (6 bases). Trimming shortened V by 2 bases and J by 2 bases, and 15 bases separated the two germline ends. This CDR3 has 16 residues. Germline loops: CDR1 MNHNY, CDR2 SVGAGI (reference sequence). CDR3 sequence reads: CASSYRSYGSQETQYF. Here the CDR3 DNA reads TGTGCCAGCAGTTACCGCTCTTACGGGAGTCAAGAGACCCAGTACTTC.

This clonotype has more than one count but fewer than ten. The chain is built from TRBV15 and TRBJ1-4; D remains unclear. The germline gives CDR1 LNHNV, CDR2 YYDKDF (reference sequence). The CDR3 is 13 amino acids. V dropped 0 bases and J dropped 8 bases, with 7 bases sitting between them. The CDR3 sequence: CATSREFREKLFF. DNA for the CDR3: TGTGCCACCAGCAGAGAATTCAGAGAAAAACTGTTTTTT. Drawing the rest from reference TRBV15 and TRBJ1-4, the complete variable domain is DAMVIQNPRYQVTQFGKPVTLSCSQTLNHNVMYWYQQKSSQAPKLLFHYYDKDFNNEADTPDNFQSRRPNTSFCFLDIRSPGLGDTAMYLCATSREFREKLFFGSGTQLSVL.

The chain is built from TRBV14 and TRBJ2-7, with D hard to call. Germline-derived CDR1 and CDR2 are SGHDN and FVKESK. The CDR3 covers 15 residues. Trimming left V 1 base short and J 3 bases short, with 13 bases between. The CDR3 DNA reads TGTGCCAGCAGCCAAGGATCTGGCCCGGGCTACGAGCAGTACTTC. Translation: CASSQGSGPGYEQYF.

The sample holds a few counts of this clonotype. The CDR3 region has the DNA TGCGCCAGCAGCCCTCCCGACAGGGGCACTGAAGCTTTCTTT. It encodes CASSPPDRGTEAFF. The rearrangement joins TRBV5-1 to TRBJ1-1; TRBD1 matches at 8 bases. The CDR3 consists of 14 residues. V shed 4 bases, J shed 4 bases, and the junction held 6 bases outside the gene matches. Germline V gives CDR1 SGHRS, CDR2 YFSETQ.

This clonotype turned up a few times. This chain joins TRBV6-4 and TRBJ2-5; 7 positions match TRBD2. Germline CDR1 and CDR2: MRHNA and SNTAGT. This CDR3 comprises 17 residues. V was clipped by 0 bases and J by 5 bases; unmatched bases: 12. CDR3 amino acids: CASSDSNGRAGRETQYF. CDR3 DNA: TGTGCCAGCAGTGACTCGAATGGCAGGGCCGGGAGGGAGACCCAGTACTTC.

This clonotype was counted a few times. The rearrangement uses TRBV7-9 and TRBJ2-1, with a possible D match to TRBD1 (5 bases). CDR3 length: 13 residues. The germline V gene has CDR1 SEHNR and CDR2 FQNEAQ (reference sequence). V lost 1 base and J 8 bases, leaving 9 bases between the germline ends. The CDR3 DNA reads as TGTGCCAGCAGCTTAGGGGGCCGGTATGAGCAGTTCTTC. Translated: CASSLGGRYEQFF. Together with reference TRBV7-9 and TRBJ2-1, the CDR3 gives the full variable domain: DTGVSQNPRHKITKRGQNVTFRCDPISEHNRLYWYRQTLGQGPEFLTYFQNEAQLEKSRLLSDRFSAERPKGSFSTLEIQRTEQGDSAMYLCASSLGGRYEQFFGPGTRLTVL.

The J gene is TRBJ1-6, the V gene TRBV20-1; 7 nucleotides line up with TRBD1. V lost 0 bases and J lost 6; bases outside the gene matches: 8. The CDR3 consists of 16 residues. Germline V gene sequence: CDR1 DFQATT, CDR2 SNEGSKA (reference sequence). The CDR3 nucleotides read TGCAGTGCTAGAGATCGAGGTCCAGGGGGTAATTCACCCCTCCACTTT. This sequence encodes CSARDRGPGGNSPLHF.

Turning to this clonotype: The junction departs from the called germline gene at one end, perhaps through a read error. The chain couples TRBV9 to TRBJ2-7; D unresolved. This CDR3 contains 15 residues. Looked up from germline, CDR1 is SGDLS and CDR2 is YYNGEE. The CDR3 region is CAGSVADSSSYEQYF. CDR3 nucleotide sequence: TGTGCCGGCAGCGTAGCAGACTCGAGCTCCTACGAGCAGTACTTC.

V and J are TRBV6-1 and TRBJ2-1; TRBD2 aligns across 13 bases. From germline, CDR1 is MNHNS and CDR2 SASEGT. The junction had 16 bases not matched to a gene; V was cut back by 6 bases and J by 8 bases. This CDR3 is 18 amino acids long. Here the CDR3 reads CASRTFQGGLAGLDEQFF. CDR3 coding DNA: TGTGCCAGCAGGACGTTCCAAGGGGGACTAGCGGGACTCGATGAGCAGTTCTTC.

This rearrangement joins TRBV7-8 to TRBJ1-5; 7 positions match TRBD1. V lost 2 bases to trimming and J lost 7 bases; unmatched junction nucleotides: 11. From germline, CDR1 is SGHVS and CDR2 FQNEAQ. The CDR3 is made up of 16 amino acids. CDR3 sequence reads: CASSLRGQGSSQPQHF. In nucleotides, the CDR3 is TGTGCCAGCAGCTTAAGGGGGCAGGGGAGTTCCCAGCCCCAGCATTTT.

Here the CDR3 DNA reads TGTGCCAGTTGTGACAGGGGGAATCAGCCCCAGCATTTT. It is translated as CASCDRGNQPQHF. The V gene is TRBV28, the J gene TRBJ1-5, with 9 bases aligning to TRBD1. This CDR3 contains 13 residues. Germline V CDR1 and CDR2: MDHEN, SYDVKM. Unmatched junction bases numbered 4, after V lost 9 bases and J lost 4 bases. Full variable domain (outside the CDR3, taken from reference TRBV28 and TRBJ1-5): DVKVTQSSRYLVKRTGEKVFLECVQDMDHENMFWYRQDPGLGLRLIYFSYDVKMKEKGDIPEGYSVSREKKERFSLILESASTNQTSMYLCASCDRGNQPQHFGDGTRLSIL.

V and J are TRBV28 and TRBJ1-1, with a tentative D call TRBD1 (5 bases). Trimming shortened V by 1 base and J by 3 bases, and 9 bases separated the two germline ends. The germline CDR1 and CDR2 sequences are MDHEN and SYDVKM. The CDR3 runs to 14 residues. CDR3 protein: CASSLSEGHTEAFF. CDR3 in DNA: TGTGCCAGCAGTTTATCCGAGGGGCACACTGAAGCTTTCTTT.

This clonotype was detected a few times. For the CDR3, the DNA is TGTGCCAGCAGTTTATCGAGTCTACAGGGAACCCAGCATTTT. This translates into CASSLSSLQGTQHF. The gene calls are TRBV27 and TRBJ1-5, with a tentative D call TRBD1 (6 bases). V was cut by 0 bases and J by 11 bases, with 14 bases left in between. The germline V gene encodes CDR1 MNHEY and CDR2 SMNVEV (reference sequence). The CDR3 totals 14 residues.

This clonotype has ten or more counts. The V call is TRBV29-1, the J call TRBJ2-3; D tentatively fits TRBD1 or TRBD2 (5 bases each). V lost 6 bases and J 4 bases, leaving 14 bases between the germline ends. There are 13 residues in the CDR3. From germline, CDR1 is SQVTM and CDR2 ANQGSEA. CDR3 sequence reads: CSVSRGVPDTQYF. CDR3 sequence (DNA): TGCAGCGTCTCGAGGGGTGTTCCAGATACGCAGTATTTT.

This clonotype has a handful of counts. The chain is built from TRBV15 and TRBJ1-2; TRBD1 aligns across 8 bases. The CDR3 runs to 13 residues. After removal of 11 bases from V and 8 bases from J, the junction contained 13 bases not matched to a gene. Germline CDR1 LNHNV, CDR2 YYDKDF (reference sequence). The CDR3 DNA follows: TGTGCCGCTACGGACAGGGAGTCGGGAGGCTACACCTTC. This translates into CAATDRESGGYTF.

This clonotype was seen at least ten times. The rearrangement links TRBV10-3 to TRBJ2-5, with 8 positions matching TRBD1. CDR1 ENHRY and CDR2 SYGVKD come from the germline V gene. This CDR3 comprises 13 residues. J was trimmed by 9 bases and V by 7 bases; bases with no gene match: 10. The CDR3 sequence is CAITQDRERAQYF. The CDR3 DNA sequence: TGTGCCATCACCCAGGACAGGGAGCGAGCCCAGTACTTC.